The sequence of this T cell receptor beta chain was determined in a study of cytomegalovirus exposure and HLA in healthy donors. Overall study: Previous work identified 120 million or so unique TCR beta sequences from about 200 million T cells.

The donors comprised healthy bone marrow donors. The PCR made use of 60 Vbeta and 13 Jbeta primers. Measured with immunoSEQ multiplex PCR; TCRdb has only the in-frame clones, and not every one. The sample lists some 130,000 clones; 75% to 90% were seen once. Only one count was recorded for this clone. Its antigen remains unknown. Study observations and caveats: Segments of the TCR beta V type were, in most cases, productive about 87% or about 30% of the time in an earlier analysis.

Trimming at V came to 7 bases and at J to 0 bases, leaving 10 bases not matched to a gene. Germline V gene data show CDR1 as SGHTA and CDR2 as FQGNSA. The CDR3 runs 19 residues. Sequenced input: PBMCs. The TCR comes from a male donor in good health and CMV-seronegative. V usage is TRBV7-2 and J usage is TRBJ2-1; TRBD2 agrees at 15 bases. The CDR3 loop is CASTRTSGRAFSSYNEQFF. CDR3 coding DNA: TGTGCCAGCACCAGGACTAGCGGGAGGGCCTTTAGCTCCTACAATGAGCAGTTCTTC.